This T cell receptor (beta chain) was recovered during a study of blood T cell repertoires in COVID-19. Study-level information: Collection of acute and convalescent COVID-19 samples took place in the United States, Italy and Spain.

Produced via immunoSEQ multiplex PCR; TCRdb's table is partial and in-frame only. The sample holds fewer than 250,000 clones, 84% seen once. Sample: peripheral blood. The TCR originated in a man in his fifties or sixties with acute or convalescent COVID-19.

The CDR3 DNA reads TGCGCCAGCAGTGAGCCGGGGGTGACAGATACGCAGTATTTT. Translated, it gives CASSEPGVTDTQYF. The gene calls are TRBV10-2 and TRBJ2-3; TRBD2 might be the D (6 bases). V lost 2 bases to trimming and J lost 3 bases, with 9 bases between them. Germline V gene data show CDR1 as WSHSY and CDR2 as SAAADI. The CDR3 consists of 14 residues.